The rows below give T cell receptor beta chains drawn from one sample of a study of T cell responses to AZD1222 COVID-19 vaccine. Data came from immunoSEQ multiplex PCR; TCRdb stores just in-frame clones and leaves some out. The sample lists 150,000 to 200,000 clones; 90% to 95% were seen once. Sample: peripheral blood, taken 28 days after the second AZD1222 dose. The receptors shown here come from an adult who received the AZD1222 COVID-19 vaccine. CDR3s include the opening cysteine and the closing phenylalanine or tryptophan. A D gene is named only where the DNA matches it firmly. Clone size is given for some rows only: seen once, a few or many times, or a class if the clone is expanded.

D gene: -
J gene: TRBJ1-1
clone size: -
V gene: TRBV5-1
CDR3 protein: CASRTDMNTEAFF
CDR3 DNA: TGCGCCAGCAGGACAGATATGAACACTGAAGCTTTCTTT

D gene: -
J gene: TRBJ1-2
clone size: few
V gene: TRBV6-5
CDR3 protein: CASSYSRAYYGYTF
CDR3 DNA: TGTGCCAGCAGTTACTCGAGAGCTTACTATGGCTACACCTTC

D gene: -
J gene: TRBJ1-2
clone size: -
V gene: TRBV3-1/TRBV3-2
CDR3 protein: CASSSFTGGYTF
CDR3 DNA: TGTGCCAGCAGCTCTTTCACAGGTGGCTACACCTTC

D gene: -
J gene: TRBJ1-2
clone size: -
V gene: TRBV29-1
CDR3 protein: CSVLRQEGVGYTF
CDR3 DNA: TGCAGCGTCCTTAGACAGGAAGGGGTTGGCTACACCTTC

D gene: TRBD1
J gene: TRBJ2-3
clone size: -
V gene: TRBV10-1
CDR3 protein: CASSDRVGDTQYF
CDR3 DNA: TGCGCCAGCAGCGACAGGGTAGGGGATACGCAGTATTTT

D gene: TRBD2
J gene: TRBJ2-1
clone size: -
V gene: TRBV9
CDR3 protein: CASSRTSGINEQFF
CDR3 DNA: TGTGCCAGCAGCCGGACTAGCGGGATCAATGAGCAGTTCTTC

D gene: -
J gene: TRBJ2-7
clone size: -
V gene: TRBV2
CDR3 protein: CASSGDGGHTYEQYF
CDR3 DNA: TGTGCCAGCAGCGGGGATGGGGGTCATACCTACGAGCAGTACTTC

D gene: TRBD2
J gene: TRBJ2-1
clone size: once
V gene: TRBV18
CDR3 protein: CASRGLADDLKYNEQFF
CDR3 DNA: TGTGCCAGCCGCGGACTAGCGGACGACCTTAAATACAATGAGCAGTTCTTC

D gene: -
J gene: TRBJ1-2
clone size: -
V gene: TRBV6-2/TRBV6-3
CDR3 protein: CASSYGTQNGYTF
CDR3 DNA: TGTGCCAGCAGTTACGGGACACAGAATGGCTACACCTTC

D gene: -
J gene: TRBJ1-2
clone size: -
V gene: TRBV4-1
CDR3 protein: CASSQDLAANYGYTF
CDR3 DNA: TGCGCCAGCAGCCAAGATCTCGCAGCTAACTATGGCTACACCTTC

D gene: TRBD1
J gene: TRBJ2-2
clone size: -
V gene: TRBV3-1/TRBV3-2
CDR3 protein: CASSPRGTGELFF
CDR3 DNA: TGTGCCAGCAGCCCCAGGGGGACCGGGGAGCTGTTTTTT

D gene: TRBD2
J gene: TRBJ2-5
clone size: -
V gene: TRBV6-5
CDR3 protein: CASTPGLKETQYF
CDR3 DNA: TGTGCCAGCACTCCGGGACTAAAAGAGACCCAGTACTTC

D gene: -
J gene: TRBJ2-3
clone size: -
V gene: TRBV9
CDR3 protein: CASSGYRDVTDTQYF
CDR3 DNA: TGTGCCAGCAGCGGTTACAGGGATGTAACAGATACGCAGTATTTT

D gene: TRBD1
J gene: TRBJ2-7
clone size: -
V gene: TRBV7-6
CDR3 protein: CASSLEQGGFYEQYF
CDR3 DNA: TGTGCCAGCAGCTTAGAACAGGGGGGATTCTACGAGCAGTACTTC

D gene: -
J gene: TRBJ2-7
clone size: -
V gene: TRBV5-5
CDR3 protein: CASSLKTLEQYF
CDR3 DNA: TGTGCCAGCAGCTTAAAGACATTAGAGCAGTACTTC

D gene: -
J gene: TRBJ2-3
clone size: -
V gene: TRBV9
CDR3 protein: CASSVEGGSDTQYF
CDR3 DNA: TGTGCCAGCAGCGTAGAAGGGGGTTCGGATACGCAGTATTTT

D gene: -
J gene: TRBJ2-2
clone size: -
V gene: TRBV5-5
CDR3 protein: CASRTGTPNTGELFF
CDR3 DNA: TGTGCCAGCAGGACCGGGACACCGAACACCGGGGAGCTGTTTTTT

D gene: -
J gene: TRBJ2-7
clone size: -
V gene: TRBV11-2
CDR3 protein: CASSLSPRSSYEQYF
CDR3 DNA: TGTGCCAGCAGCTTGTCCCCAAGGAGCTCCTACGAGCAGTACTTC

D gene: -
J gene: TRBJ2-7
clone size: -
V gene: TRBV19
CDR3 protein: CASSLGAYEQYF
CDR3 DNA: TGTGCCAGTAGTCTTGGGGCCTACGAGCAGTACTTC

D gene: -
J gene: TRBJ2-7
clone size: -
V gene: TRBV5-1
CDR3 protein: CASSLRSPLRDNSYEQYF
CDR3 DNA: TGCGCCAGCAGCTTAAGGTCCCCGCTGCGGGACAACTCGTACGAGCAGTACTTC

D gene: -
J gene: TRBJ1-4
clone size: -
V gene: TRBV6-5
CDR3 protein: CASSYSGREEKLFF
CDR3 DNA: TGTGCCAGCAGTTACAGCGGACGTGAGGAAAAACTGTTTTTT